This T cell receptor (beta chain) was sequenced during a study of graft-versus-host responses after intestinal transplantation. Produced via immunoSEQ multiplex PCR; TCRdb's table is partial and in-frame only. The sample records approximately 18,000 clones, more than 75% being singletons. Looked up from germline, CDR1 is SGHNT and CDR2 is YYREEE (reference sequence). V shed 1 base and J shed 6 bases, with 10 bases lying between them. CDR3 length: 13 amino acids. The V gene is TRBV5-4, the J gene TRBJ1-2; perhaps TRBD1 as D (6 bases). The sequencing here drew on PBMCs, taken around 230 days after intestinal transplant. The TCR sequence derives from a human patient who received an intestinal transplant, so some T cells may come from the graft donor. CDR3 amino acids: CASSLTGGNGYTF. The DNA for the CDR3 is TGTGCCAGCAGCTTGACCGGGGGCAATGGCTACACCTTC. Combining the CDR3 with reference TRBV5-4 and TRBJ1-2 gives the whole variable domain ETGVTQSPTHLIKTRGQQVTLRCSSQSGHNTVSWYQQALGQGPQFIFQYYREEENGRGNFPPRFSGLQFPNYSSELNVNALELDDSALYLCASSLTGGNGYTFGSGTRLTVV.